These 2 T cell receptor beta chains were all obtained from the same sample, sequenced in a study of T cell clones after liver transplantation. Assay used: immunoSEQ multiplex PCR; TCRdb lists only in-frame clones, some missing. Found here are roughly 60,000 clones, about 70% of them singletons; the top ten hold 2.8%. This sample comprised CD4+ T cells from blood, obtained at the approximately 15-month timepoint. Receptors were obtained from a human patient who received a liver transplant. Some T cells may be provided by the graft donor.

This chain uses TRBV28 with TRBJ1-5; 11 bases fit TRBD1. The CDR3 totals 15 residues. CDR1 and CDR2 from the germline V gene are MDHEN and SYDVKM. V shed 6 bases and J 5 bases; nucleotides not matched to a gene: 6. CDR3 bases: TGTGCCAGCAGCTCACGGACAGGGGGCGATCAGCCCCAGCATTTT. Translated: CASSSRTGGDQPQHF.

CDR3 protein: CASSSGTGVNSNQPQHF. The CDR3 DNA is TGTGCCAGCAGCTCCGGGACAGGGGTTAATAGCAATCAGCCCCAGCATTTT. V gene TRBV7-9 combines with J gene TRBJ1-5; 10 bases are shared with TRBD1. The germline gives CDR1 SEHNR, CDR2 FQNEAQ (reference sequence). The CDR3 has 17 residues. Trimming took 4 bases from V and 0 from J; bases not matched to a gene: 6.